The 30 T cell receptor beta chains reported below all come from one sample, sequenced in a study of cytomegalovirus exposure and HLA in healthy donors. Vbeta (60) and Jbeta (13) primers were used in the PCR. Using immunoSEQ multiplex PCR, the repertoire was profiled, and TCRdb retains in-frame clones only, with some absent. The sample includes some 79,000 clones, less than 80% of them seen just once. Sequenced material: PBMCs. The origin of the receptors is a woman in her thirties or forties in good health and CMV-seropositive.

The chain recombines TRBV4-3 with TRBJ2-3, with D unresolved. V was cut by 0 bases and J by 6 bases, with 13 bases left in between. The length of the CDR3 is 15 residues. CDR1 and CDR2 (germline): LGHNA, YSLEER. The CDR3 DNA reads TGCGCCAGCAGCCAAGATTCGGGTTTTAGGGATACGCAGTATTTT. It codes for CASSQDSGFRDTQYF.

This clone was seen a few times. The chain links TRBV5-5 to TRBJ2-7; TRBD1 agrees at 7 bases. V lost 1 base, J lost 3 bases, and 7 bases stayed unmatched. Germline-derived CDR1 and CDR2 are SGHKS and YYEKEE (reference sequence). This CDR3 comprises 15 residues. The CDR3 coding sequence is TGTGCCAGCAGCTTGACACGGGACAGCAACTACGAGCAGTACTTC. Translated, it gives CASSLTRDSNYEQYF.

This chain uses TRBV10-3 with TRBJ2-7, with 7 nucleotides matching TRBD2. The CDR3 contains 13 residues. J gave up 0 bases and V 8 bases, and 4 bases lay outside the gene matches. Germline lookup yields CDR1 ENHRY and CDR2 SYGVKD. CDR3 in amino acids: CAIRGDGSYEQYF. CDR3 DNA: TGTGCCATCCGGGGGGACGGCTCCTACGAGCAGTACTTC.

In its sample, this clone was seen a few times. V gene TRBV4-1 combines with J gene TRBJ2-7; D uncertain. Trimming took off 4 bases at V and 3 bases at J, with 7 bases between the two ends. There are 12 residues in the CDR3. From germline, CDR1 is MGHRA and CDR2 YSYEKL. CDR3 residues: CASSPDNYEQYF. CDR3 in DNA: TGCGCCAGCAGCCCCGACAACTACGAGCAGTACTTC.

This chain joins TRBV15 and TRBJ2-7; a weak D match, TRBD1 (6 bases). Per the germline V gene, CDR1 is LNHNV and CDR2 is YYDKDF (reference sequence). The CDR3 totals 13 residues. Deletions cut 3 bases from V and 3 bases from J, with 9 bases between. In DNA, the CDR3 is TGTGCCACCAGCAGCCAGACAGGCTACGAGCAGTACTTC. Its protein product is CATSSQTGYEQYF.

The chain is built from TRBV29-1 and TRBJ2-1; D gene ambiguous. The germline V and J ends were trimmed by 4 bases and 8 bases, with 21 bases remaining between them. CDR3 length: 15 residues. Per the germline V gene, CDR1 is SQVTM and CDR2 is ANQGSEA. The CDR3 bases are TGCAGCGTTGGAAAGTCGGAGCTCCAGTATGATGAGCAGTTCTTC. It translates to CSVGKSELQYDEQFF.

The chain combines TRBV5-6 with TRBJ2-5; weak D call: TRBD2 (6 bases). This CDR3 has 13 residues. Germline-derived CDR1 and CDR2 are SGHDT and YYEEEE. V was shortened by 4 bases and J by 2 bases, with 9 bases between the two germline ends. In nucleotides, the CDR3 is TGTGCCAGCAGCCGGGACTCTCAAGAGACCCAGTACTTC. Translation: CASSRDSQETQYF.

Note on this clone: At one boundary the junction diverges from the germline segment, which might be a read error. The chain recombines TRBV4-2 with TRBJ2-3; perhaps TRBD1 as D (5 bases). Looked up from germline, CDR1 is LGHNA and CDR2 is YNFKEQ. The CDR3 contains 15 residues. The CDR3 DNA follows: TGTGCCAGCAGCCTAACAGGACCAAGCATAGATACGCAGTATTTT. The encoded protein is CASSLTGPSIDTQYF.

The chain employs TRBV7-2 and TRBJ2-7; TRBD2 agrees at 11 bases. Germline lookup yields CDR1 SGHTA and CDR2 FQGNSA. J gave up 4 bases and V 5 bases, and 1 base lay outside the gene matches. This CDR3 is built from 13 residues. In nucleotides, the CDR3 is TGTGCCAGCAGCACTAGCGGGGGTTACGAGCAGTACTTC. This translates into CASSTSGGYEQYF.

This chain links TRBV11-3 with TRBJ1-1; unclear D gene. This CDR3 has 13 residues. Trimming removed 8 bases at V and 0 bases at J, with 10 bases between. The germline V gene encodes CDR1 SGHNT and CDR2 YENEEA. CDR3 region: CASSSGMNTEAFF. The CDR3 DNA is TGTGCCAGCTCCTCAGGTATGAACACTGAAGCTTTCTTT.

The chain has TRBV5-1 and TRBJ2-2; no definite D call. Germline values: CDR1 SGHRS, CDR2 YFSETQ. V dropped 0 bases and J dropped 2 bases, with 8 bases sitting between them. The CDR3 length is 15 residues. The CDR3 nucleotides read TGCGCCAGCAGCTTGGCCGCAGTCAACACCGGGGAGCTGTTTTTT. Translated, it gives CASSLAAVNTGELFF.

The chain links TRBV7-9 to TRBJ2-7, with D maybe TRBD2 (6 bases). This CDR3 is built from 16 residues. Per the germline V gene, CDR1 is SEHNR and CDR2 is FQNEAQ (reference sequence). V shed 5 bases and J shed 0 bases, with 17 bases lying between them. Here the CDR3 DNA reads TGTGCCAGCAGCCCCCGCCCCGCGGGACGCTCCTACGAGCAGTACTTC. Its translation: CASSPRPAGRSYEQYF.

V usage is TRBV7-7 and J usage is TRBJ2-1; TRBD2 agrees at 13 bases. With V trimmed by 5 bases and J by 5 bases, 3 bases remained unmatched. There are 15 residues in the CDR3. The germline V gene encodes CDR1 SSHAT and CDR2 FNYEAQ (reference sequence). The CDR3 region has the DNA TGTGCCAGCAGCGATGGACTAGCGGGAGACAATGAGCAGTTCTTC. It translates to CASSDGLAGDNEQFF.

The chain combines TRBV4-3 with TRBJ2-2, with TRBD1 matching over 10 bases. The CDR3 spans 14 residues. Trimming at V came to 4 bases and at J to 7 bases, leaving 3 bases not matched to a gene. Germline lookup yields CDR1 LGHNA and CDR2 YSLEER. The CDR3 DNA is TGCGCCAGCAGCCGGGGACAGGGGAACGGGGAGCTGTTTTTT. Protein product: CASSRGQGNGELFF.

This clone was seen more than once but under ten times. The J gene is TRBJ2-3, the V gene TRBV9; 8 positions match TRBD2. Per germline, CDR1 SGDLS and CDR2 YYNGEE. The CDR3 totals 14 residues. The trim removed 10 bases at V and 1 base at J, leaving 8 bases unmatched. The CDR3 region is CAGREGRGTDTQYF. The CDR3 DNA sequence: TGTGCCGGACGGGAGGGCCGGGGCACAGATACGCAGTATTTT.

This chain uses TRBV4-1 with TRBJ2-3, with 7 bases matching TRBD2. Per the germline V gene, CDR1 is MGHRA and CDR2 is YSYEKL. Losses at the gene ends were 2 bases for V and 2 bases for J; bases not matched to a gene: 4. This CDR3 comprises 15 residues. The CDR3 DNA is TGCGCCAGCAGCCAACTGGGACTAACCACAGATACGCAGTATTTT. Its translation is CASSQLGLTTDTQYF.

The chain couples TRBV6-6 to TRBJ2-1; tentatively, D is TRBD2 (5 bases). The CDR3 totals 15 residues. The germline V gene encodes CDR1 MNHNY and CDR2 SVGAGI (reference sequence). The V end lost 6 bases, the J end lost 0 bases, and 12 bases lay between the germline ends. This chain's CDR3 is CASRDNGGSYNEQFF. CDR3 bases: TGTGCCAGCAGAGATAATGGAGGCTCCTACAATGAGCAGTTCTTC.

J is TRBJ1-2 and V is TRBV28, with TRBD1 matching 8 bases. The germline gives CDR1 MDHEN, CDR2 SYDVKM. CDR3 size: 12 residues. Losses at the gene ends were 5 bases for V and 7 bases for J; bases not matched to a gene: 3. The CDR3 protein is CASSLTGGGYTF. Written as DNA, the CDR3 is TGTGCCAGCAGTCTCACAGGGGGTGGCTACACCTTC.

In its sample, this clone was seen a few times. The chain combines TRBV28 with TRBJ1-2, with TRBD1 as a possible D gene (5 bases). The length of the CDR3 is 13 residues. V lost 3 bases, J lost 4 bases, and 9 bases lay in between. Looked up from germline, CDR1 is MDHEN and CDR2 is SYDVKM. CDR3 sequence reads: CASSLDILYGYTF. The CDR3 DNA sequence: TGTGCCAGCAGTTTGGACATACTCTATGGCTACACCTTC.

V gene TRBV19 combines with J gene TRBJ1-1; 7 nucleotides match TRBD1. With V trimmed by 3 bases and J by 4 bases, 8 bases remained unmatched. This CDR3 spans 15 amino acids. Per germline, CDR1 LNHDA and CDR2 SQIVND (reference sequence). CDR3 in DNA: TGTGCCAGTAGTATTATACAGGGGAGTATCACTGAAGCTTTCTTT. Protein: CASSIIQGSITEAFF.

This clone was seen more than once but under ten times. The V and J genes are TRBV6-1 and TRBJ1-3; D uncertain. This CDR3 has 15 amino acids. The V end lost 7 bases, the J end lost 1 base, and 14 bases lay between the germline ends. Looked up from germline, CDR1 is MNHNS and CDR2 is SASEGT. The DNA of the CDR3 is TGTGCCAGCACCCAGATCGCCGGGTCTGGAAACACCATATATTTT. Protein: CASTQIAGSGNTIYF.

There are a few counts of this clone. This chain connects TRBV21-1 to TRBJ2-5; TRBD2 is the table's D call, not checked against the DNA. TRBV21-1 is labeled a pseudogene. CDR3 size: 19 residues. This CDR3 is CASSKSAGGLSVLQETQYF. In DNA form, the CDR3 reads TGTGCCAGCAGCAAGTCAGCGGGAGGGCTTAGTGTCCTGCAAGAGACCCAGTACTTC.

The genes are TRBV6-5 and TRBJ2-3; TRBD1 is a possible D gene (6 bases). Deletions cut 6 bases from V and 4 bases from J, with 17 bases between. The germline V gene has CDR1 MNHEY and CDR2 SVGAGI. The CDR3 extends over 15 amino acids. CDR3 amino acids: CASSLQGNSADTQYF. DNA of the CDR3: TGTGCCAGCAGCCTACAGGGTAACAGTGCAGATACGCAGTATTTT.

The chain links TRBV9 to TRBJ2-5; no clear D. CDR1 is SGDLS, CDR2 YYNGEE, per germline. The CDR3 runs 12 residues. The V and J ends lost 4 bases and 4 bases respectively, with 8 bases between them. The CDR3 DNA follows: TGTGCCAGCAGCTCTACCCTAGAGACCCAGTACTTC. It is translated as CASSSTLETQYF.

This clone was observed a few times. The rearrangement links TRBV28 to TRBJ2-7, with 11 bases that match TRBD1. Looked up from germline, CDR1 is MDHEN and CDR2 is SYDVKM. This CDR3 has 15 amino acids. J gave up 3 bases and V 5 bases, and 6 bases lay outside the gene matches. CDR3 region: CASSATGTGGYEQYF. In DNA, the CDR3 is TGTGCCAGCAGTGCGACCGGGACAGGGGGCTACGAGCAGTACTTC.

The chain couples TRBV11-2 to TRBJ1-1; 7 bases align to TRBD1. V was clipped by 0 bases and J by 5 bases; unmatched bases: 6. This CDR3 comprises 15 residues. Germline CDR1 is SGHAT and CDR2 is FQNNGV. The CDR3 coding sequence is TGTGCCAGCAGCTTAGACAGACCCAGGGGGACTGAAGCTTTCTTT. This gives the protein CASSLDRPRGTEAFF.

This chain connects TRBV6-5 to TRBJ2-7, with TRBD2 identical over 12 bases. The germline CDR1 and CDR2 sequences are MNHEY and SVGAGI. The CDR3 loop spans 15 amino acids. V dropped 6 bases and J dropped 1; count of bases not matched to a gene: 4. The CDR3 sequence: CASRASGRDSYEQYF. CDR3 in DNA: TGTGCCAGCAGAGCTAGCGGGAGGGATTCCTACGAGCAGTACTTC.

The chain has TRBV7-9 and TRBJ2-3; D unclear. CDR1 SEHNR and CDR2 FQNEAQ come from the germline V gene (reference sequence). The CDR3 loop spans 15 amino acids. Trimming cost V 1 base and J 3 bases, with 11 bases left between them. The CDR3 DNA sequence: TGTGCCAGCAGCTTAGGTGTGTCACAGACAGATACGCAGTATTTT. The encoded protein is CASSLGVSQTDTQYF.

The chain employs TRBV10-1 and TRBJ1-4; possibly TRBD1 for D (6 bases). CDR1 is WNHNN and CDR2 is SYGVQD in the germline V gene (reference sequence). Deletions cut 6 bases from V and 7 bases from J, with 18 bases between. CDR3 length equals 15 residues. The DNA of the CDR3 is TGCGCCAGCAGAGGCACAGGGCACCAGGGTGAAAAACTGTTTTTT. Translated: CASRGTGHQGEKLFF.

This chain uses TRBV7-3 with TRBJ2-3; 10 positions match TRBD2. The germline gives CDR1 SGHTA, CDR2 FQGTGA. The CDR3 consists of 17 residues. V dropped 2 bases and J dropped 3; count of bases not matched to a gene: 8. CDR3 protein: CASSLSGLARITDTQYF. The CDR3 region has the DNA TGTGCCAGCAGCTTATCGGGACTAGCGCGTATTACAGATACGCAGTATTTT.